This T cell receptor beta chain stems from a study of metastatic and nonmetastatic thyroid tumors. About the study: The study looked at repertoires side by side in blood and in tumor or nodule tissue from malignant and benign thyroid patients.

TCRdb re-called the PCR reads with MiXCR. The sample records 20,000 to 25,000 clones, approximately 30% being singletons. Per the germline V gene, CDR1 is SGHAT and CDR2 is FQNNGV. CDR3 length: 15 residues. Trimming took 3 bases from V and 2 from J, leaving 12 bases between them. Patients were all untreated before their thyroid surgery. This clone was recorded many times. The TCR was taken from a female donor with papillary thyroid cancer or a benign thyroid nodule (not recorded which). Some clones in this sample may be carry-over from other donors' samples. Sequencing was carried out using tumor tissue. The genes are TRBV11-2 and TRBJ2-3; D not resolved. CDR3 coding DNA: TGTGCCAGCAGCTTTGAACGGACCCCCACAGATACGCAGTATTTT. This sequence encodes CASSFERTPTDTQYF. Drawing the rest from reference TRBV11-2 and TRBJ2-3, the complete variable domain is EAGVAQSPRYKIIEKRQSVAFWCNPISGHATLYWYQQILGQGPKLLIQFQNNGVVDDSQLPKDRFSAERLKGVDSTLKIQPAKLEDSAVYLCASSFERTPTDTQYFGPGTRLTVL.